The 28 T cell receptor beta chains given below trace back to one sample, sequenced in a study of Graves' ophthalmopathy and Graves' hyperthyroidism. RNA transcripts were the template, and TCR beta CDR3 regions were amplified from them. The workflow started with a first-round RT-PCR run with HTBI primers and then moved on to a second-round multiplex PCR. TCRdb re-derived calls from the multiplex PCR reads in MiXCR, one entry per CDR3 protein. Here the sample spans approximately 700,000 distinct CDR3 sequences, 35% to 50% being singletons. The sample was peripheral blood. All receptors come from an adult man with Graves' ophthalmopathy.

This clonotype was seen a handful of times. V is TRBV7-6 and J is TRBJ2-2; TRBD1 matches at 10 bases. J was trimmed by 7 bases and V by 6 bases; bases with no gene match: 8. The germline CDR1 and CDR2 sequences are SGHVS and FNYEAQ. CDR3 length equals 15 residues. CDR3 sequence reads: CASSVTGGANGELFF. The CDR3 DNA is TGTGCCAGCAGTGTGACAGGGGGCGCAAACGGGGAGCTGTTTTTT.

The chain has TRBV19 and TRBJ2-5; D possibly matches TRBD1 or TRBD2 (5 bases each). V shed 7 bases and J shed 6 bases, with 12 bases lying between them. The germline gives CDR1 LNHDA, CDR2 SQIVND (reference sequence). CDR3 size: 12 residues. CDR3 in amino acids: CASIDSGQTQYF. For the CDR3, the DNA is TGTGCCAGTATCGACTCGGGACAGACCCAGTACTTC.

Ten or more counts support this clonotype. J is TRBJ1-6 and V is TRBV20-1; D uncertain. The V end lost 7 bases, the J end lost 6 bases, and 10 bases lay between the germline ends. Germline V CDR1 and CDR2: DFQATT, SNEGSKA (reference sequence). This CDR3 contains 12 residues. Written as DNA, the CDR3 is TGCAGTGGGGAAGGATTTAATTCACCCCTCCACTTT. This encodes CSGEGFNSPLHF.

As to this clonotype: The junction shows a germline mismatch at one end, possibly a read error. V gene TRBV2 combines with J gene TRBJ2-7; 10 positions match TRBD1. The CDR3 has 14 amino acids. The germline V gene has CDR1 SNHLY and CDR2 FYNNEI. CDR3: CASSQGTGAYGQYF. The CDR3 DNA reads TGTGCCAGCAGCCAAGGGACAGGGGCCTACGGGCAGTACTTC.

About this clonotype itself: The conserved final phenylalanine or tryptophan is absent from the CDR3, which likely points to a read error. The genes are TRBV29-1 and TRBJ1-5, with D possibly matching TRBD1 (5 bases). This CDR3 spans 14 amino acids. With 4 bases removed from V and 3 bases from J, the gap between germline ends came to 13 bases. Per the germline V gene, CDR1 is SQVTM and CDR2 is ANQGSEA. The CDR3 spells CSVAVGTDNQPQHL. The CDR3 nucleotides read TGCAGCGTTGCGGTAGGGACGGACAATCAGCCCCAGCATTTA.

The CDR3 here is CASSPLTSSTGGYTF. In nucleotides, the CDR3 is TGTGCCAGCAGCCCGCTCACGTCGTCGACAGGAGGCTACACCTTC. The chain recombines TRBV2 with TRBJ1-2, with D maybe TRBD1 (6 bases). Between the trimmed V and J ends, which lost 6 bases and 8 bases, there was a span of 22 bases. The germline V gene has CDR1 SNHLY and CDR2 FYNNEI. CDR3 size: 15 residues. The full variable domain, in which reference TRBV2 and TRBJ1-2 provide the parts outside the CDR3, is EPEVTQTPSHQVTQMGQEVILRCVPISNHLYFYWYRQILGQKVEFLVSFYNNEISEKSEIFDDQFSVERPDGSNFTLKIRSTKLEDSAMYFCASSPLTSSTGGYTFGSGTRLTVV.

In its sample, this clonotype was seen many times. The chain couples TRBV10-3 to TRBJ2-5; D remains ambiguous. Trimming stripped 8 bases from V and 1 base from J, with 5 bases between. Germline V CDR1 and CDR2: ENHRY, SYGVKD. This CDR3 comprises 11 residues. CDR3 in amino acids: CAIGPQETQYF. The CDR3 DNA sequence: TGTGCCATCGGGCCCCAAGAGACCCAGTACTTC.

CDR3 sequence reads: CASSPGIGSYEQYF. CDR3 DNA: TGTGCCAGCAGCCCCGGGATAGGGTCCTACGAGCAGTACTTC. V gene TRBV9 combines with J gene TRBJ2-7, with a tentative D call TRBD2 (5 bases). V shed 4 bases and J shed 1 base, with 12 bases lying between them. Per germline, CDR1 SGDLS and CDR2 YYNGEE. This CDR3 is built from 14 residues.

This clonotype occurred many times. The rearrangement uses TRBV10-3 and TRBJ1-2; D call uncertain. Trimming took 11 bases from V and 3 from J, leaving 22 bases between them. The CDR3 contains 15 residues. Germline V gives CDR1 ENHRY, CDR2 SYGVKD. The CDR3 bases are TGTGCCTCGCTGCGCAGAGCCGAGAAGGACTATGGCTACACCTTC. This encodes CASLRRAEKDYGYTF.

This clonotype was seen more than once but under ten times. The V gene is TRBV20-1, the J gene TRBJ2-7; D is unclear. This CDR3 comprises 14 residues. CDR1 and CDR2 (germline): DFQATT, SNEGSKA (reference sequence). Trimming took 0 bases from V and 3 from J, leaving 12 bases between them. The CDR3 here is CSARDLRTDYEQYF. In DNA, the CDR3 is TGCAGTGCTAGAGATCTTAGGACGGACTACGAGCAGTACTTC.

Turning to this clonotype: Germline and junction disagree at one end, which may indicate a read error. The rearrangement joins TRBV27 to TRBJ2-6; 8 bases line up with TRBD1. The CDR3 totals 18 residues. CDR1 is MNHEY, CDR2 SMNVEV, per germline (reference sequence). This CDR3 is CASSQLGQGTSGANVLTF. CDR3 sequence (DNA): TGTGCCAGCAGCCAGCTAGGACAGGGTACGTCTGGGGCCAATGTCCTGACTTTC.

As concerns this clonotype: One end of the junction varies from germline; a read error may be responsible. The chain has TRBV7-4 and TRBJ1-2, with D possibly matching TRBD1 (6 bases). Germline CDR1 reads SGHVT; CDR2 reads SQSDAQ. The CDR3 is made up of 16 amino acids. DNA of the CDR3: TGCGCCAGCAGCCAAGAGCAGACAGGATTCTTTGGGGGCTACACCTTC. As protein: CASSQEQTGFFGGYTF.

The sample holds many counts of this clonotype. The genes are TRBV19 and TRBJ2-7; 7 positions match TRBD1. The CDR3 has 14 residues. With 7 bases clipped from V and 5 bases from J, the junction kept 11 bases outside the gene matches. The germline CDR1 and CDR2 sequences are LNHDA and SQIVND (reference sequence). CDR3 sequence: CASMVTGDTNEQYF. The CDR3 DNA reads TGTGCCAGTATGGTCACAGGGGATACAAACGAGCAGTACTTC. The full variable domain, rest sourced from reference TRBV19 and TRBJ2-7, is DGGITQSPKYLFRKEGQNVTLSCEQNLNHDAMYWYRQDPGQGLRLIYYSQIVNDFQKGDIAEGYSVSREKKESFPLTVTSAQKNPTAFYLCASMVTGDTNEQYFGPGTRLTVT.

The J gene is TRBJ2-7, the V gene TRBV7-2, with 7 bases aligning to TRBD1. The CDR3 extends over 16 amino acids. Unmatched junction bases numbered 11, after V lost 5 bases and J lost 1 base. Germline-derived CDR1 and CDR2 are SGHTA and FQGNSA. This CDR3 reads CASSSGTAKTSYEQYF. The CDR3 DNA reads TGTGCCAGCAGCAGTGGGACAGCGAAAACATCCTACGAGCAGTACTTC.

The V call is TRBV4-1, the J call TRBJ1-3; D unresolved. Trimming stripped 4 bases from V and 4 bases from J, with 8 bases between. The CDR3 extends over 13 amino acids. Per the germline V gene, CDR1 is MGHRA and CDR2 is YSYEKL. The CDR3 here is CASSPRSGNTIYF. The CDR3 DNA reads as TGCGCCAGCAGCCCTAGGTCGGGAAACACCATATATTTT.

The CDR3 nucleotides are TGTGCCAGCTTGGATTGGGAGGTCGGGGAGCTGTTTTTT. Its protein is CASLDWEVGELFF. V gene TRBV25-1 combines with J gene TRBJ2-2; D is possibly TRBD2 (6 bases). CDR1 and CDR2 from the germline V gene are MGHDK and SYGVNS. V was pared by 8 bases and J by 7 bases, with 14 bases between. The CDR3 covers 13 residues.

As concerns this clonotype: This may arise from a read error, as a much more abundant clone is one base away. V is TRBV20-1 and J is TRBJ2-5, with D maybe TRBD2 (5 bases). V lost 6 bases and J lost 6, with 17 bases in between. Germline CDR1 reads DFQATT; CDR2 reads SNEGSKA (reference sequence). The CDR3 is made up of 13 amino acids. CDR3 loop: CSAGGASLKTQYF. CDR3 coding DNA: TGCAGTGCGGGTGGTGCTAGCTTGAAGACCCAGTACTTC.

This rearrangement joins TRBV7-2 to TRBJ2-5; D is unclear. The J call may be in error: the DNA end matches TRBJ2-1 better. Germline CDR1 SGHTA, CDR2 FQGNSA. The CDR3 is 13 amino acids. The CDR3 region is CATRQGSYNEQFF. In DNA, the CDR3 is TGTGCCACTCGACAAGGATCCTACAATGAGCAGTTCTTC.

The V gene is TRBV20-1, the J gene TRBJ1-1; D is unclear. V shed 5 bases and J shed 0 bases, with 13 bases lying between them. Germline CDR1 DFQATT, CDR2 SNEGSKA (reference sequence). This CDR3 spans 14 amino acids. This CDR3 is CSAGTQIMNTEAFF. The DNA for the CDR3 is TGCAGTGCTGGAACCCAGATCATGAACACTGAAGCTTTCTTT.

There are a few counts of this clonotype. The chain joins TRBV28 to TRBJ1-2; D ambiguous. The CDR3 is 14 amino acids. CDR1 is MDHEN and CDR2 is SYDVKM in the germline V gene. V gave up 2 bases and J gave up 6 bases, with 13 bases separating them. The CDR3 sequence: CASSLATGYDGYTF. CDR3 nucleotide sequence: TGTGCCAGCAGTTTAGCAACGGGGTACGATGGCTACACCTTC.

The chain employs TRBV25-1 and TRBJ2-2; D not resolved. V was shortened by 6 bases and J by 2 bases, with 13 bases between the two germline ends. This CDR3 spans 15 amino acids. CDR1 is MGHDK and CDR2 is SYGVNS in the germline V gene. CDR3 loop: CASSLVQPNTGELFF. CDR3 sequence (DNA): TGTGCCAGCAGCTTGGTACAGCCCAACACCGGGGAGCTGTTTTTT.

V usage is TRBV7-9 and J usage is TRBJ2-2, with 11 bases aligning to TRBD1. The CDR3 totals 17 residues. J gave up 5 bases and V 5 bases, and 10 bases lay outside the gene matches. Germline values: CDR1 SEHNR, CDR2 FQNEAQ (reference sequence). The CDR3 region is CASSVPGTGGGTGELFF. DNA of the CDR3: TGTGCCAGCAGCGTACCCGGGACAGGGGGAGGAACCGGGGAGCTGTTTTTT.

This clonotype has a single count. The V call is TRBV10-3, the J call TRBJ1-5, with D unclear. The CDR3 consists of 15 residues. CDR1 is ENHRY, CDR2 SYGVKD, per germline. V lost 10 bases and J 4 bases, leaving 20 bases between the germline ends. CDR3 in amino acids: CASTKVNPPNQPQHF. The CDR3 nucleotides read TGTGCCAGCACCAAAGTTAATCCCCCGAATCAGCCCCAGCATTTT.

This clonotype has more than one count but fewer than ten. This chain connects TRBV20-1 to TRBJ1-5, with TRBD1 matching over 7 bases. V lost 4 bases to trimming and J lost 4 bases; unmatched junction nucleotides: 7. From germline, CDR1 is DFQATT and CDR2 SNEGSKA (reference sequence). This CDR3 has 14 residues. In nucleotides, the CDR3 is TGCAGTGCTAAACCACCGGGACAGAATCAGCCCCAGCATTTT. It translates to CSAKPPGQNQPQHF.

This clonotype was seen at least ten times. The chain joins TRBV10-3 to TRBJ1-2, with 7 bases that match TRBD1. J lost 3 bases, V lost 6 bases, and 10 bases had no gene match. The CDR3 loop spans 15 amino acids. Germline CDR1 is ENHRY and CDR2 is SYGVKD. DNA of the CDR3: TGTGCCATCAGCGACCCGGACAGGCCCCACTATGGCTACACCTTC. Its protein is CAISDPDRPHYGYTF.

In this sample, this clonotype turned up a few times. The chain has TRBV2 and TRBJ1-1, with D uncertain. The CDR3 is 14 residues long. The V and J ends lost 6 bases and 5 bases respectively, with 16 bases between them. The germline gives CDR1 SNHLY, CDR2 FYNNEI. The CDR3 nucleotides read TGTGCCAGCAGAGAGGATGGACCGCGGACTGAAGCTTTCTTT. It specifies CASREDGPRTEAFF.

This clonotype appeared many times. The chain links TRBV9 to TRBJ1-1; no clear D gene. With 4 bases removed from V and 2 bases from J, the gap between germline ends came to 9 bases. Germline-derived CDR1 and CDR2 are SGDLS and YYNGEE. This CDR3 is 13 amino acids long. The CDR3 DNA follows: TGTGCCAGCAGCATGAATCTTAACACTGAAGCTTTCTTT. This sequence encodes CASSMNLNTEAFF.

This sequence joins TRBV29-1 and TRBJ1-1, with TRBD1 matching over 7 bases. Unmatched junction bases numbered 16, after V lost 4 bases and J lost 5 bases. The CDR3 is 16 residues long. CDR1 and CDR2 (germline): SQVTM, ANQGSEA. CDR3 DNA sequence: TGCAGCGTTGCACCTTCCCCAGGGGGGCGGAGGACTGAAGCTTTCTTT. Protein sequence: CSVAPSPGGRRTEAFF.